This is a list of T cell receptor beta chains from one sample in a study of cytomegalovirus exposure and HLA in healthy donors. The table came from immunoSEQ multiplex PCR; TCRdb's copy has only in-frame clones and leaves some out. The sample has 90,000 to 150,000 clones; over 15% are singletons. The material sequenced was PBMCs. Receptors were obtained from a young woman in good health and CMV-seronegative. Each CDR3 is given with its conserved first and last residue. A D gene is named only where the DNA matches it firmly. Clone size is not always given. Where it is, it says once, few, many or a class for expanded clones.

d_call j_call v_call clone_size cdr3_aa cdr3_nt
TRBD1 TRBJ1-6 TRBV4-3 NA CASSQDRGLGNSPLHF TGCGCCAGCAGCCAAGACAGGGGGCTAGGTAATTCACCCCTCCACTTT
NA TRBJ1-5 TRBV11-2 NA CASSLDSYSNQPQHF TGTGCCAGCAGCTTGGACAGTTATAGCAATCAGCCCCAGCATTTT
NA TRBJ1-1 TRBV6-1 NA CASGRDIPDTEAFF TGTGCCAGCGGGAGGGACATTCCAGACACTGAAGCTTTCTTT
NA TRBJ1-1 TRBV7-2 few CASSLVTDQALEAFF TGTGCCAGCAGCTTAGTTACAGACCAGGCGCTTGAAGCTTTCTTT
NA TRBJ2-7 TRBV9 NA CASNPGSSYEQYF TGTGCCAGCAACCCAGGTTCCTCCTACGAGCAGTACTTC
TRBD2 TRBJ2-5 TRBV4-1 few CASSPSGVLQETQYF TGCGCCAGCAGCCCAAGCGGGGTGCTCCAAGAGACCCAGTACTTC
TRBD1 TRBJ1-1 TRBV15 NA CATRGQIATEAFF TGTGCCACCCGGGGACAGATAGCAACTGAAGCTTTCTTT
TRBD1 TRBJ1-2 TRBV5-5 few CASSLGQGGYGYTF TGTGCCAGCAGCTTGGGGCAGGGGGGCTATGGCTACACCTTC
TRBD1 TRBJ1-2 TRBV19 few CASSRSTGDYGYTF TGTGCCAGTAGTAGGAGTACAGGGGACTATGGCTACACCTTC
NA TRBJ1-5 TRBV4-2 few CASSPQTDAGNQPQHF TGTGCCAGCAGCCCGCAGACGGATGCGGGCAATCAGCCCCAGCATTTT
NA TRBJ2-7 TRBV28 NA CASSFSGAYEQYF TGTGCCAGCAGTTTCTCGGGGGCCTACGAGCAGTACTTC
NA TRBJ1-1 TRBV6-6 NA CASEGDGMNTEAFF TGTGCCAGCGAGGGGGACGGGATGAACACTGAAGCTTTCTTT
NA TRBJ2-1 TRBV5-1 NA CASSGGGISNEQFF TGCGCCAGCTCCGGTGGCGGGATTTCCAATGAGCAGTTCTTC
NA TRBJ1-5 TRBV28 few CASTQLAGSSNQPQHF TGTGCCAGCACCCAACTCGCGGGGAGTAGCAATCAGCCCCAGCATTTT
TRBD1 TRBJ1-2 TRBV27 few CASSPTGYYGYTF TGTGCCAGCAGCCCGACAGGGTATTATGGCTACACCTTC
TRBD2 TRBJ2-7 TRBV9 few CASSVASGSYEQYF TGTGCCAGCAGCGTGGCTAGCGGGAGTTACGAGCAGTACTTC
TRBD2 TRBJ2-7 TRBV13 NA CASSPSGGVTISYEQYF TGTGCCAGCAGCCCTAGCGGGGGGGTGACTATCTCCTACGAGCAGTACTTC
TRBD1 TRBJ1-5 TRBV5-4 few CASSLFGTGDMDSNQPQHF TGTGCCAGCAGCTTGTTTGGGACAGGGGACATGGATAGCAATCAGCCCCAGCATTTT
NA TRBJ2-1 TRBV29-1 few CSVDPGANSYNEQFF TGCAGCGTTGATCCAGGTGCCAATAGTTATAATGAGCAGTTCTTC
NA TRBJ2-2 TRBV27 few CASSPDRNTGELFF TGTGCCAGCAGTCCCGACAGGAACACCGGGGAGCTGTTTTTT
NA TRBJ2-3 TRBV5-4 few CASSLEALPDTQYF TGTGCCAGCAGCTTGGAAGCTCTCCCAGATACGCAGTATTTT
TRBD2 TRBJ2-7 TRBV28 few CASSLTGGTGYEQYF TGTGCCAGCAGTTTAACGGGGGGGACGGGGTACGAGCAGTACTTC
TRBD1 TRBJ2-2 TRBV10-3 many CAISGTGRDTGELFF TGTGCCATCAGCGGGACAGGGCGGGACACCGGGGAGCTGTTTTTT
NA TRBJ2-1 TRBV7-7 few CASSLEGGSYNEQFF TGTGCTAGCAGCTTAGAGGGGGGGAGCTACAATGAGCAGTTCTTC
NA TRBJ1-2 TRBV5-4 NA CASKRGGDYGYTF TGTGCCAGCAAAAGGGGGGGTGACTATGGCTACACCTTC
NA TRBJ1-2 TRBV27 few CASSSQNFRGGYTF TGTGCCAGCAGTTCCCAAAACTTCAGAGGCGGCTACACCTTC
NA TRBJ2-7 TRBV5-4 few CASSLDERAYEQYF TGTGCCAGCAGCCTAGACGAGAGGGCCTACGAGCAGTACTTC
NA TRBJ2-3 TRBV4-2 NA CASSQDGGGSAADTQYF TGTGCCAGCAGCCAAGATGGTGGGGGCTCGGCGGCAGATACGCAGTATTTT
TRBD2 TRBJ2-7 TRBV10-3 few CAISDLAGAYEQYF TGTGCCATCAGTGACCTTGCGGGGGCCTACGAGCAGTACTTC
TRBD1 TRBJ2-7 TRBV10-3 few CAISDLDRGHYEQYF TGTGCCATCAGTGACCTCGACAGGGGCCACTACGAGCAGTACTTC
NA TRBJ1-4 TRBV18 few CASSPGQGLEKLFF TGTGCCAGCTCACCCGGCCAGGGTTTGGAAAAACTGTTTTTT
NA TRBJ2-7 TRBV27 few CASYSGTYEQYF TGTGCCAGCTACTCCGGGACCTACGAGCAGTACTTC